The present TCR beta chain was sequenced within a study of blood T cell repertoires in COVID-19. Overall study: Acute and convalescent COVID-19 samples came from the United States, Italy and Spain.

The CDR3 is 16 amino acids. Trimming took 2 bases from V and 7 from J; bases not matched to a gene: 13. Germline-derived CDR1 and CDR2 are SGHTS and YDEGEE. In the original analysis: Reference gene primer amplification gave estimated nucleated cell counts. Data came from immunoSEQ multiplex PCR; TCRdb stores just in-frame clones and leaves some out. The D gene and trimming were derived from the DNA, and the V and J assignments and clone size from that table. This sample has roughly 290,000 clones, with 80% to 90% found just once. Cohort placement rested on clinical history that participants reported themselves. The study counted Cohort 3 donors as recovered given two negative PCRs, clearance, or symptom resolution.

The TCR sequence derives from a woman aged 30 to 39 who had recovered from COVID-19. The sequenced material came from PBMCs or T cells enriched from blood (not recorded which). The chain recombines TRBV5-8 with TRBJ1-1; 8 bases line up with TRBD1. The CDR3 region has the DNA TGTGCCAGCAGCTTTGGACAGGGTGGGGTTAATGGTGAAGCTTTCTTT. It specifies CASSFGQGGVNGEAFF.